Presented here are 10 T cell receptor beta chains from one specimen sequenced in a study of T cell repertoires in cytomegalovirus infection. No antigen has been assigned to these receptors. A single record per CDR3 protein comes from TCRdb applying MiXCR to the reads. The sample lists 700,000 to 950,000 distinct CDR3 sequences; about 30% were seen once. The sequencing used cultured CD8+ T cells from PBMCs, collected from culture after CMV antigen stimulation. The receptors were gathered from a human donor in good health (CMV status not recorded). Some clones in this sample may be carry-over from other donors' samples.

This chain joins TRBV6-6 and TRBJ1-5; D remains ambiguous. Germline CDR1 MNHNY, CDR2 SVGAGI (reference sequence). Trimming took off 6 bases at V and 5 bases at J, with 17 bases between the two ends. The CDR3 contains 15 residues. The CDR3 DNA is TGTGCCAGCAGACTGGCCCCAGAGCCGGATCAGCCCCAGCATTTT. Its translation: CASRLAPEPDQPQHF.

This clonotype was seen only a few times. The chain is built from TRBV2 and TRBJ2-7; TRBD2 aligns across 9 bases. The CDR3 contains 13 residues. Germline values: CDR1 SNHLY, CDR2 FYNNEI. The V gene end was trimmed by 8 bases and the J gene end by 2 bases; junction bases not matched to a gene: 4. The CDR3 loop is CASRGGATYEQYV. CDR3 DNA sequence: TGTGCCAGCCGCGGGGGGGCCACCTACGAGCAGTACGTC.

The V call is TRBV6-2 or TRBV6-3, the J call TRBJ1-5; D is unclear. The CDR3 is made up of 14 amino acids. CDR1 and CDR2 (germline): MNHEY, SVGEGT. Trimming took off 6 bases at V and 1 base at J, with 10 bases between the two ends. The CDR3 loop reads CASRARESNQPQHF. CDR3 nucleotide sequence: TGTGCCAGCAGAGCCCGGGAAAGCAATCAGCCCCAGCATTTT.

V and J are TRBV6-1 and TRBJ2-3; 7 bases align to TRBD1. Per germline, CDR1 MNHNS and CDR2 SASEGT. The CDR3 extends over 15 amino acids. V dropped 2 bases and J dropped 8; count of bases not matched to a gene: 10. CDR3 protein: CASSETGVSLLTQYF. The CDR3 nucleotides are TGTGCCAGCAGTGAAACAGGGGTTTCCCTCCTTACGCAGTATTTT.

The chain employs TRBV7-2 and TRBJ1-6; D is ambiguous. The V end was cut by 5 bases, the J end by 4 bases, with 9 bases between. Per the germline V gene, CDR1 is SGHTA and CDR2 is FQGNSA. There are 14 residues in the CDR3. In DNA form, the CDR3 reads TGTGCCAGCAGCAGCGGGAGGTATAATTCACCCCTCCACTTT. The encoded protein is CASSSGRYNSPLHF.

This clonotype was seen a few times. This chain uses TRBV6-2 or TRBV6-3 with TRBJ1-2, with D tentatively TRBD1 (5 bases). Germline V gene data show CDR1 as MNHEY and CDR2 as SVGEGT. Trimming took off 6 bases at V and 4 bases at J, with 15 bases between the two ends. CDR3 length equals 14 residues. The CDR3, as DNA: TGTGCCAGCAGCACCTCGACAGCCACCTATGGCTACACCTTC. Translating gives CASSTSTATYGYTF.

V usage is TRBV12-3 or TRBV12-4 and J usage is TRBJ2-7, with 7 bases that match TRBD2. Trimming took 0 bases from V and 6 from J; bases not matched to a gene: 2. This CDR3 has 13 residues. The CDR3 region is CASSLARGGEQYV. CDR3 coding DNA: TGTGCCAGCAGTTTAGCGCGCGGGGGCGAGCAGTACGTC.

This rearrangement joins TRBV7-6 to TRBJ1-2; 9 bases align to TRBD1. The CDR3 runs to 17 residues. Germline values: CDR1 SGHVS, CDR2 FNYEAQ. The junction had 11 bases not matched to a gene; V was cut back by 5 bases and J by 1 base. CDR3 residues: CASSPAGTGFLNYGYTF. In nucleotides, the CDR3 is TGTGCCAGCAGCCCGGCCGGGACAGGGTTCCTTAACTATGGCTACACCTTC.

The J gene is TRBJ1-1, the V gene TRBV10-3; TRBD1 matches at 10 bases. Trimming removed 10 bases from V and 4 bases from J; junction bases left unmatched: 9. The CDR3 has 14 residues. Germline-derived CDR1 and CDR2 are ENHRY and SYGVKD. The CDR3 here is CATRTGGRGTEAFF. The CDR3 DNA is TGTGCCACCCGGACAGGGGGAAGAGGCACTGAAGCTTTCTTT.

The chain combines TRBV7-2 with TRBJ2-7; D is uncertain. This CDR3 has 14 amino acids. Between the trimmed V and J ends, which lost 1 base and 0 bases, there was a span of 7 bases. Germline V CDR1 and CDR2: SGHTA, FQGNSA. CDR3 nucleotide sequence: TGTGCCAGCAGCTTAGATGGTGCCTCCTACGAGCAGTACGTC. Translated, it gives CASSLDGASYEQYV.